These 6 T cell receptor beta chains originate from one sample sequenced in a study of blood T cell repertoires in COVID-19. Data came from immunoSEQ multiplex PCR; TCRdb stores just in-frame clones and leaves some out. The sample includes more than 85,000 clones, roughly nine tenths of them seen just once. Sequencing was performed on peripheral blood. The receptors were gathered from a man aged 65-85 years with acute or convalescent COVID-19.

The V and J genes are TRBV14 and TRBJ1-5; D remains ambiguous. Germline V CDR1 and CDR2: SGHDN, FVKESK. The CDR3 length is 13 residues. The germline V and J ends were trimmed by 4 bases and 5 bases, with 9 bases remaining between them. DNA for the CDR3: TGTGCCAGCAGCCTAACTGGTGATCAGCCCCAGCATTTT. Protein sequence: CASSLTGDQPQHF.

The V gene is TRBV3-1 (or the pseudogene TRBV3-2), the J gene TRBJ2-5; D gene ambiguous. This CDR3 contains 18 residues. Trimming left V 1 base short and J 4 bases short, with 22 bases between. CDR1 and CDR2 from the germline V gene are LGHDT and YNNKEL (reference sequence). The CDR3 DNA reads TGTGCCAGCAGCCAAGTTTCCGCGAGTAGTTCCCCTGGAGAGACCCAGTACTTC. It specifies CASSQVSASSSPGETQYF.

The V gene is TRBV19, the J gene TRBJ2-1; 9 nucleotides line up with TRBD1. This CDR3 spans 16 amino acids. Trimming at V came to 4 bases and at J to 4 bases, leaving 8 bases not matched to a gene. Germline loops: CDR1 LNHDA, CDR2 SQIVND (reference sequence). The CDR3 region has the DNA TGTGCCAGTAGTACTCCCGGGGACAGGGTTTACAATGAGCAGTTCTTC. Protein sequence: CASSTPGDRVYNEQFF.

This chain connects TRBV4-1 to TRBJ1-2, with TRBD1 identical over 9 bases. V dropped 3 bases and J dropped 8; count of bases not matched to a gene: 10. The CDR3 is made up of 15 amino acids. From germline, CDR1 is MGHRA and CDR2 YSYEKL. The chain's CDR3 is CASSHGGQGMGGYTF. CDR3 nucleotides: TGCGCCAGCAGCCACGGGGGACAGGGAATGGGAGGCTACACCTTC.

The V and J genes are TRBV5-1 and TRBJ2-1; TRBD1 agrees at 12 bases. The J segment lost 8 bases and the V segment lost 1 base, leaving 4 bases of the junction unmatched. The CDR3 length is 15 residues. Germline lookup yields CDR1 SGHRS and CDR2 YFSETQ. CDR3 amino acids: CASSLIGTGGYEQFF. The DNA for the CDR3 is TGCGCCAGCAGCTTGATCGGGACAGGGGGCTATGAGCAGTTCTTC.

The chain joins TRBV5-4 to TRBJ2-3; D might be TRBD2 (7 bases). This CDR3 has 17 amino acids. Germline values: CDR1 SGHNT, CDR2 YYREEE (reference sequence). Trimming removed 3 bases at V and 0 bases at J, with 17 bases between. CDR3 sequence (DNA): TGTGCCAGCAGCTCCAGGCTCGGGGGGCCTAGCACAGATACGCAGTATTTT. Translated: CASSSRLGGPSTDTQYF.